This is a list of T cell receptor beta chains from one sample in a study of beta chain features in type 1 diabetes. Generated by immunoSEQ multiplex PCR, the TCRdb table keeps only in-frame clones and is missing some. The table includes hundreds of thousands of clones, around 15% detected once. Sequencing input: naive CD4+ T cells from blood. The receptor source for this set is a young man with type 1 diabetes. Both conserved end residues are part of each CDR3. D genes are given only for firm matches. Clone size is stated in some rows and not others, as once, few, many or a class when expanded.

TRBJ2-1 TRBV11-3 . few CASSLDSYTYNEQFF TGTGCCAGCAGCTTAGATTCGTATACCTACAATGAGCAGTTCTTC
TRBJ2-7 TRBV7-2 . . CASSSWDWAEQYF TGTGCCAGCAGCTCCTGGGACTGGGCGGAGCAGTACTTC
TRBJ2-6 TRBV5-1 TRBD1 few CASSLGQSSGANVLTF TGCGCCAGCAGCCTGGGACAGAGCTCTGGGGCCAACGTCCTGACTTTC
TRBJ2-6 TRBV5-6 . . CASSLQGTGANVLTF TGTGCCAGCAGCTTACAGGGAACTGGGGCCAACGTCCTGACTTTC
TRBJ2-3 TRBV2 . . CASSLSRVFSDTQYF TGTGCCAGCAGTCTATCGCGGGTATTTAGCGATACGCAGTATTTT
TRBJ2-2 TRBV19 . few CASAPGHFPGELFF TGTGCCAGCGCTCCGGGACACTTCCCCGGGGAGCTGTTTTTT
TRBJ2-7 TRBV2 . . CASRGGTYEQYF TGTGCCAGCAGGGGTGGGACCTACGAGCAGTACTTC
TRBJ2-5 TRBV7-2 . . CASSITQGRETQYF TGTGCCAGCAGCATAACCCAGGGTAGAGAGACCCAGTACTTC
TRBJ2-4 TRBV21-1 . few CASSKLSYPCANIQYF .
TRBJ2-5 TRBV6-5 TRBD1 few CASSYAFDRAGGTQYF TGTGCCAGCAGCTACGCGTTTGACAGGGCTGGCGGGACCCAGTACTTC
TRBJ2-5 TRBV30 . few CASRLVQETQYF TGTGCCTCCCGACTAGTACAAGAGACCCAGTACTTC
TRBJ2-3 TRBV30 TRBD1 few CAWSAQDRGTQYF TGTGCCTGGAGTGCCCAGGACAGGGGAACGCAGTATTTT
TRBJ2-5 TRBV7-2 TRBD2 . CASSLGLAGNQETQYF TGTGCCAGCAGCTTAGGACTAGCGGGAAACCAAGAGACCCAGTACTTC
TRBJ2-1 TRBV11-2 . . CASSLGGLAGSYNEQFF TGTGCCAGCAGCTTAGGGGGATTGGCGGGAAGCTACAATGAGCAGTTCTTC
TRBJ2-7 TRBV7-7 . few CASSHGQSWEQYF TGTGCTAGCAGTCACGGACAGTCTTGGGAGCAGTACTTC
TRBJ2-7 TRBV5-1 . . CASSLPFVGQHRVSRFYEQYF TGCGCCAGCAGCTTGCCATTCGTCGGGCAGCACCGGGTCTCCCGCTTCTACGAGCAGTACTTC
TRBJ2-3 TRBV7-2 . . CASNQLTDTQYF TGTGCCAGCAACCAACTCACAGATACGCAGTATTTT
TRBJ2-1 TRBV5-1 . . CASSSSTSYNEQFF TGCGCCAGCAGCTCCTCGACTTCCTACAATGAGCAGTTCTTC
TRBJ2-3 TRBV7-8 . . CASSLEGGRTDTQYF TGTGCCAGCAGCTTAGAGGGGGGACGCACAGATACGCAGTATTTT
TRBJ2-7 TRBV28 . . CASSSQGLKQYF TGTGCCAGCAGTTCCCAGGGATTAAAGCAGTACTTC
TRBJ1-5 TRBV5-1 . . CASSLDSNQPQHF TGCGCCAGCAGCTTGGATAGCAATCAGCCCCAGCATTTT
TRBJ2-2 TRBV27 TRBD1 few CASRLTGSSRINTGELFF TGTGCCAGCAGACTGACAGGGTCATCTAGAATTAACACCGGGGAGCTGTTTTTT
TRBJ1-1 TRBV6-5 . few CASSAGPTLNTEAFF TGTGCCAGCAGTGCGGGTCCCACATTGAACACTGAAGCTTTCTTT
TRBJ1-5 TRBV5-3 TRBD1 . CARSSRDRGQPQHF TGTGCCAGAAGCTCCCGGGACAGGGGTCAGCCCCAGCATTTT
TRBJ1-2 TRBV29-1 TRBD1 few CSARTGLIYGYTF TGCAGCGCCAGGACAGGACTGATCTATGGCTACACCTTC
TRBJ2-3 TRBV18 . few CASSPPGRRLADTQYF TGTGCCAGCTCACCGCCGGGGCGGCGACTTGCAGATACGCAGTATTTT
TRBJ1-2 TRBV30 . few CAWSVLGAGDAF TGTGCCTGGAGTGTCCTAGGTGCTGGGGATGCCTTC
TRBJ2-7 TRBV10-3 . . CAIRGQREQYF TGTGCCATCAGGGGGCAACGCGAGCAGTACTTC
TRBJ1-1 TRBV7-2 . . CASSPRVNTEAFF TGTGCCAGCAGCCCCCGGGTGAACACTGAAGCTTTCTTT
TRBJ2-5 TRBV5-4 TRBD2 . CASSRGTSGVQETQYF TGTGCCAGCAGCCGAGGGACTAGCGGAGTCCAAGAGACCCAGTACTTC
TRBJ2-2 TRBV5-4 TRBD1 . CASSLGGQGNTGELFF TGTGCCAGCAGCTTGGGGGGACAGGGCAACACCGGGGAGCTGTTTTTT
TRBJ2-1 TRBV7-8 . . CASSSGPANEQFF TGTGCCAGCAGCTCCGGGCCCGCCAATGAGCAGTTCTTC